This T cell receptor beta chain was identified in a study of CD8+ T cells in alopecia areata. Study overall: Dosing spanned 6 to 18 months on tofacitinib, then 6 months off drug. Study-wide findings and caveats: Lesional tissue from the scalp (especially in alopecia totalis/universalis) showed higher clonality than normal scalp.

The sequencing template was cDNA reverse transcribed from extracted RNA. Clones were read by immunoSEQ multiplex PCR, and TCRdb kept only the in-frame ones, dropping some. The sample lists about 180,000 clones, about 47% occurring once. Concerning this clone: The antigen is unknown.

This sample's treatment: oral pan-JAK inhibitor, 5-10 mg twice daily. Lesional scalp punch biopsies and peripheral blood came from alopecia areata patients. Germline CDR1 and CDR2: SGHTS and YDEGEE. After removal of 5 bases from V and 10 bases from J, the junction contained 9 bases not matched to a gene. This CDR3 region has 14 residues. The rearrangement links TRBV5-8 to TRBJ1-6; TRBD1 agrees at 7 bases. This TCR was sampled from a human donor with alopecia areata. The sequencing here drew on CD8+ T cells sorted from blood, taken at week 52, from a patient treated with tofacitinib. The CDR3 DNA follows: TGTGCCAGCAGAACCGGGACAGATGTCTCACCCCTCCACTTT. Protein product: CASRTGTDVSPLHF.